The rows below give T cell receptor beta chains drawn from one sample of a study of cytomegalovirus exposure and HLA in healthy donors. The protocol was immunoSEQ multiplex PCR, while the TCRdb copy is restricted to in-frame clones and leaves out a portion. The sample carries 75,000 to 95,000 clones, around 90% recorded once. The sequenced material came from PBMCs. These receptors were obtained from a man between 18 and 29 years old in good health and CMV-seronegative. CDR3s include the opening cysteine and the closing phenylalanine or tryptophan. Fields, in order: D gene, clone size, V gene, J gene, CDR3 DNA, CDR3 protein. The D gene is left open where the match is weak. The size of a clone is reported for some rows only, either as once, few or many, or as a class for expanded clones.

-	-	TRBV5-3	TRBJ2-2	TGTGCCAGAAGCACGGACAGTACGGGCACCGGGGAGCTGTTTTTT	CARSTDSTGTGELFF
TRBD1	-	TRBV7-9	TRBJ1-5	TGTGCCAGCAGCTTAGGGCAGGGGGTCGGCAATCAGCCCCAGCATTTT	CASSLGQGVGNQPQHF
-	-	TRBV5-1	TRBJ1-3	TGCGCCAGCAGCTTGGGAGGGGGAAACACCATATATTTT	CASSLGGGNTIYF
TRBD2	-	TRBV5-1	TRBJ2-5	TGCGCCAGCAGCTTGGCCGTCCTAGCGGGAGAGACCCAGTACTTC	CASSLAVLAGETQYF
-	-	TRBV6-5	TRBJ2-3	TGTGCCAGCAGTTATTTCATCGGGGAAACAGATACGCAGTATTTT	CASSYFIGETDTQYF
-	-	TRBV5-1	TRBJ2-1	TGCGCCAGCAGCCGGCTGGGAGGACCCTACAATGAGCAGTTCTTC	CASSRLGGPYNEQFF
TRBD1	-	TRBV6-5	TRBJ2-7	TGTGCCAGCAGCAGTACAGGGGGGCCTCGGGAGCAGTACTTC	CASSSTGGPREQYF
TRBD1	-	TRBV6-5	TRBJ2-1	TGTGCCAGCAGTTACCGGGACAGATACAATGAGCAGTTCTTC	CASSYRDRYNEQFF
TRBD1	once	TRBV28	TRBJ2-1	TGTGCCAGCAGTTCTGGACAGGGTAAACACAATGAGCAGTTCTTC	CASSSGQGKHNEQFF
-	few	TRBV6-1	TRBJ1-1	TGTGCCAGCAGTGCACTACACGGGAACACTGAAGCTTTCTTT	CASSALHGNTEAFF
TRBD1	-	TRBV5-6	TRBJ1-2	TGTGCCAGCAGCTTCGGCAGGGGGCGAGGTGGCTACACCTTC	CASSFGRGRGGYTF
TRBD2	-	TRBV5-1	TRBJ2-3	TGCGCCAGCAGCTCCGGGACTAGCGGGAGAACGCAGTATTTT	CASSSGTSGRTQYF
-	-	TRBV27	TRBJ2-1	TGTGCCAGCAGTTTTATTACAGGGTATGACAATGAGCAGTTCTTC	CASSFITGYDNEQFF
TRBD2	-	TRBV18	TRBJ2-1	TGTGCCAGCTCAGTGACTAGCGGGACCTCAGGTGGTGAGCAGTTCTTC	CASSVTSGTSGGEQFF
-	-	TRBV7-6	TRBJ2-7	TGTGCCAGCAGCTTAAACCCGGGCGAGCAGTACTTC	CASSLNPGEQYF
-	-	TRBV6-5	TRBJ2-1	TGTGCCAGCAGGCCTTACGAGTTGAACAATGAGCAGTTCTTC	CASRPYELNNEQFF
TRBD1	-	TRBV10-3	TRBJ2-6	TGTGCCATCAGTACAGGGGGCGCTGGGGCCAACGTCCTGACTTTC	CAISTGGAGANVLTF
-	-	TRBV18	TRBJ2-2	TGTGCCAGCTCATACAGGGACCTGAACGGGGAGCTGTTTTTT	CASSYRDLNGELFF
TRBD1	-	TRBV5-1	TRBJ2-3	TGCGCCAGCAGCTCGACCAGGGGGCCAGATACGCAGTATTTT	CASSSTRGPDTQYF
TRBD2	-	TRBV7-2	TRBJ2-1	TGTGCCAGCAGCGCTAGCGGGACACGGGATTTTAATGAGCAGTTCTTC	CASSASGTRDFNEQFF
-	-	TRBV27	TRBJ2-6	TGTGCCAGCAGTTTACGAGGAGCCGGGGCCAACGTCCTGACTTTC	CASSLRGAGANVLTF
-	-	TRBV19	TRBJ1-4	TGTGCCAGTAGTATACCGGGACTGAGTAATGAAAAACTGTTTTTT	CASSIPGLSNEKLFF
-	-	TRBV6-5	TRBJ2-6	TGTGCCAGCAGCCTACAGCAGTCTGGGGCCAACGTCCTGACTTTC	CASSLQQSGANVLTF
TRBD1	-	TRBV19	TRBJ2-7	TGTGCCAGCAAGGCCGCCGGGACAGCCTCCTACGAGCAGTACTTC	CASKAAGTASYEQYF
-	once	TRBV7-9	TRBJ1-2	TGTGCCAGCAGCTTCGGACAGACTAACTATGGCTACACCTTC	CASSFGQTNYGYTF
TRBD1	-	TRBV25-1	TRBJ2-3	TGTGCCAGCAGTGGGGGGACAGGGAGGAGGGATACGCAGTATTTT	CASSGGTGRRDTQYF
-	-	TRBV6-5	TRBJ1-2	TGTGCCAGCAGTTTGAATAGAAACTATGGCTACACCTTC	CASSLNRNYGYTF
TRBD1	-	TRBV28	TRBJ1-3	TGTGCCAGCAGTTTATTTTTACAGGGGCAAAACACCATATATTTT	CASSLFLQGQNTIYF